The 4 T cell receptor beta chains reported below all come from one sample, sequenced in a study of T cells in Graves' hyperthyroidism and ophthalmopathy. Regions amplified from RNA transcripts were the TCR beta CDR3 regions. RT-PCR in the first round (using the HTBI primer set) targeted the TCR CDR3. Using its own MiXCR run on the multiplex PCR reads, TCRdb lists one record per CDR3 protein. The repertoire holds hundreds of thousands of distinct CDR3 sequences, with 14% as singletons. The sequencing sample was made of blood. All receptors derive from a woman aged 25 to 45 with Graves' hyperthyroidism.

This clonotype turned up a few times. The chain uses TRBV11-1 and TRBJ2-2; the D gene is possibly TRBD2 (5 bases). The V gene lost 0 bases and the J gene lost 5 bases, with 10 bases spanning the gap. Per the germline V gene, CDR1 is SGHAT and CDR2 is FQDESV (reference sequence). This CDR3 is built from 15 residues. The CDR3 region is CASSLALTSTGELFF. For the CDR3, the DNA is TGTGCCAGCAGCTTAGCGCTTACTAGTACCGGGGAGCTGTTTTTT.

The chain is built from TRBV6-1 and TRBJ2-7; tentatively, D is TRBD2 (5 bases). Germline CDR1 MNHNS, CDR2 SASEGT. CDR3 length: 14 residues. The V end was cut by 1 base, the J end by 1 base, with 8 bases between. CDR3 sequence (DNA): TGTGCCAGCAGTGAAGGAGGGCTATCCTACGAGCAGTACTTC. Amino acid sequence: CASSEGGLSYEQYF.

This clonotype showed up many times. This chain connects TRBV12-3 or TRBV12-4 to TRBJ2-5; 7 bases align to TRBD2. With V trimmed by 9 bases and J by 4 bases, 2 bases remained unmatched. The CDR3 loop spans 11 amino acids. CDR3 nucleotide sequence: TGTGCCAGTGCGGGAGTAGAGACCCAGTACTTC. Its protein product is CASAGVETQYF.

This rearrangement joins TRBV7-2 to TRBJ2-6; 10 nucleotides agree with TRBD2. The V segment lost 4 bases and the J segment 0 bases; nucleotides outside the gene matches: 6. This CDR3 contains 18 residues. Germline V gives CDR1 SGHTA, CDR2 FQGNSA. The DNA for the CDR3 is TGTGCCAGCAGCTCTAAGACTAGCGGGCTCTCTGGGGCCAACGTCCTGACTTTC. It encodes CASSSKTSGLSGANVLTF.